Below are 22 T cell receptor beta chains sequenced from a single sample in a study of Ad26.COV2.S vaccination and SARS-CoV-2 variants. Treatment meaning: 19 received Ad26.COV2.S at low or high dose, single or two shots; five or six received placebo; per-sample allocation not given. Day 63 after the first vaccine or placebo injection was the time point for sampling. The protocol was immunoSEQ multiplex PCR, while the TCRdb copy is restricted to in-frame clones and leaves out a portion. The profile shows roughly 380,000 clones, roughly 85% of them singletons. The sample was peripheral blood, taken in a trial of Ad26.COV2.S vaccine versus placebo. The origin of the receptors is a person between 18 and 59 years old who received the Ad26.COV2.S COVID-19 vaccine or a placebo.

Here the CDR3 DNA reads TGTGCTAGTGGTTTGGTACTATCAGGACAGTCGAGAACCGGGGAGCTGTTTTTT. Translating it yields CASGLVLSGQSRTGELFF. J is TRBJ2-2 and V is TRBV12-5; maybe TRBD1 (6 bases). Between the trimmed V and J ends, which lost 0 bases and 5 bases, there was a span of 19 bases. The CDR3 length is 18 residues. CDR1 and CDR2 from the germline V gene are LGHNT and FRNRAP. The variable domain in full, with the rest retrieved from reference TRBV12-5 and TRBJ2-2, is DARVTQTPRHKVTEMGQEVTMRCQPILGHNTVFWYRQTMMQGLELLAYFRNRAPLDDSGMPKDRFSAEMPDATLATLKIQPSEPRDSAVYFCASGLVLSGQSRTGELFFGEGSRLTVL.

The rearrangement joins TRBV6-2 or TRBV6-3 to TRBJ2-5; a possible D gene is TRBD1 (6 bases). V was clipped by 2 bases and J by 5 bases, with 12 bases between them. The CDR3 is made up of 14 amino acids. Germline V gene data show CDR1 as MNHEY and CDR2 as SVGEGT. The CDR3 sequence: CASSYTGPRETQYF. In nucleotides, the CDR3 is TGTGCCAGCAGTTACACAGGGCCAAGGGAGACCCAGTACTTC.

The chain joins TRBV9 to TRBJ1-5; D is perhaps TRBD1 (6 bases). Germline lookup yields CDR1 SGDLS and CDR2 YYNGEE. This CDR3 contains 14 residues. The V gene lost 0 bases and the J gene lost 5 bases, with 9 bases spanning the gap. This chain's CDR3 is CASSVGDTHQPQHF. The CDR3 nucleotides are TGTGCCAGCAGCGTAGGGGACACTCATCAGCCCCAGCATTTT.

The rearrangement uses TRBV13 and TRBJ2-7; TRBD2 aligns across 8 bases. The V and J ends lost 1 base and 6 bases, in that order; junction bases with no gene match: 8. The CDR3 extends over 15 amino acids. Germline V gene data show CDR1 as PRHDT and CDR2 as FYEKMQ (reference sequence). The CDR3 spells CASSLEVGGAGEQYF. Written as DNA, the CDR3 is TGTGCCAGCAGCTTAGAGGTCGGGGGGGCCGGCGAGCAGTACTTC.

The table lists this clone with a few counts. The genes are TRBV3-1 (or the pseudogene TRBV3-2) and TRBJ1-3; D may be TRBD1 (6 bases). The CDR3 loop spans 17 amino acids. Germline V gene lookup returns CDR1 LGHDT and CDR2 YNNKEL (reference sequence). The V end was cut by 4 bases, the J end by 3 bases, with 19 bases between. The CDR3 protein is CASSPRPGEAFGNTIYF. The CDR3 region has the DNA TGTGCCAGCAGCCCTAGGCCAGGGGAGGCTTTTGGAAACACCATATATTTT.

This clone was recorded a few times. A junction boundary mismatches the germline segment, possibly from a read error. The chain combines TRBV30 with TRBJ2-1; D may be TRBD1 or TRBD2 (6 bases each). The CDR3 loop spans 11 amino acids. The germline gives CDR1 GTSNPN, CDR2 SVGIG (reference sequence). The CDR3 loop is CAWSGVGGLLF. The CDR3 nucleotides read TGTGCCTGGAGTGGTGTGGGGGGCTTACTCTTC. The whole variable domain, remainder taken from reference TRBV30 and TRBJ2-1, is SQTIHQWPATLVQPVGSPLSLECTVEGTSNPNLYWYRQAAGRGLQLLFYSVGIGQISSEVPQNLSASRPQDRQFILSSKKLLLSDSGFYLCAWSGVGGLLFGPGTRLTVL.

The chain links TRBV5-1 to TRBJ2-5; the D is unclear. V dropped 5 bases and J dropped 5 bases, with 22 bases sitting between them. This CDR3 comprises 16 residues. Germline assignment: CDR1 SGHRS and CDR2 YFSETQ. This CDR3 reads CASSRNPTQAGETQYF. CDR3 nucleotide sequence: TGCGCCAGCAGTCGGAACCCCACGCAGGCTGGGGAGACCCAGTACTTC.

The chain's CDR3 is CASSPLRQGGNTEAFF. Written as DNA, the CDR3 is TGCGCCAGCAGTCCCCTTAGACAGGGAGGGAACACTGAAGCTTTCTTT. The chain carries TRBV5-1 and TRBJ1-1, with 7 bases that match TRBD1. Germline-derived CDR1 and CDR2 are SGHRS and YFSETQ. The CDR3 has 16 amino acids. Unmatched junction bases numbered 11, after V lost 5 bases and J lost 1 base.

The rearrangement joins TRBV19 to TRBJ2-1; 7 nucleotides align to TRBD1. V was clipped by 3 bases and J by 7 bases; unmatched bases: 9. CDR1 is LNHDA and CDR2 is SQIVND in the germline V gene (reference sequence). The CDR3 totals 15 residues. The CDR3, as DNA: TGTGCCAGTAGTATTTACGGGACAGCAAAAAATGAGCAGTTCTTC. Translation: CASSIYGTAKNEQFF.

The chain has TRBV6-5 and TRBJ2-6; weak D call: TRBD2 (5 bases). The CDR3 runs to 13 residues. Germline V gives CDR1 MNHEY, CDR2 SVGAGI. Trimming removed 6 bases from V and 13 bases from J, with 16 bases in between. CDR3 loop: CASSREERGVLTF. The CDR3 coding sequence is TGTGCCAGCAGCCGAGAGGAGAGAGGGGTCCTGACTTTC.

The chain is built from TRBV19 and TRBJ1-4; 8 bases line up with TRBD1. There are 14 residues in the CDR3. With V trimmed by 7 bases and J by 6 bases, 7 bases remained unmatched. Germline V gene data show CDR1 as LNHDA and CDR2 as SQIVND (reference sequence). The CDR3 loop reads CASIGQGYYEKLFF. The CDR3 bases are TGTGCCAGTATCGGACAGGGATATTATGAAAAACTGTTTTTT.

The chain combines TRBV18 with TRBJ2-7; D possibly corresponds to TRBD1 (6 bases). CDR3 size: 13 residues. CDR1 is KGHSH and CDR2 is LQKENI in the germline V gene. V gave up 4 bases and J gave up 5 bases, with 12 bases separating them. This chain's CDR3 is CASSLRAGDEQYF. CDR3 in DNA: TGTGCCAGCTCACTTCGGGCAGGGGACGAGCAGTACTTC.

The V gene is TRBV2, the J gene TRBJ2-1; 8 bases are a match to TRBD2. The germline gives CDR1 SNHLY, CDR2 FYNNEI. This CDR3 has 17 amino acids. The junction had 14 bases not matched to a gene; V was cut back by 2 bases and J by 8 bases. The CDR3 nucleotides are TGTGCCAGCAGTGAACCCCAGCGGGAGATGTCCTTCGATGAGCAGTTCTTC. Encoded protein: CASSEPQREMSFDEQFF.

The chain combines TRBV7-2 with TRBJ2-5, with TRBD1 matching over 10 bases. This CDR3 region has 16 residues. V gave up 2 bases and J gave up 6 bases; unmatched junction bases: 9. Germline V gene lookup returns CDR1 SGHTA and CDR2 FQGNSA. The CDR3 DNA reads as TGTGCCAGCAGCTTAACCCAGACAGGGGGCGCGCAGACCCAGTACTTC. This sequence encodes CASSLTQTGGAQTQYF.

The CDR3 spells CASSAGQNNEQFF. As DNA, the CDR3 is TGTGCCAGCAGTGCCGGACAAAACAATGAGCAGTTCTTC. The genes are TRBV28 and TRBJ2-1, with D tentatively TRBD1 (5 bases). Deletions cut 5 bases from V and 5 bases from J, with 10 bases between. Germline CDR1 is MDHEN and CDR2 is SYDVKM. The CDR3 contains 13 residues.

The chain combines TRBV6-2 or TRBV6-3 with TRBJ1-2; 11 bases match TRBD1. The CDR3 totals 13 residues. Trimming took 6 bases from V and 8 from J; bases not matched to a gene: 5. CDR1 MNHEY and CDR2 SVGEGT come from the germline V gene. The CDR3 coding sequence is TGTGCCAGCAGCCGGACAGGGGGCGACGGCTACACCTTC. Encoded protein: CASSRTGGDGYTF.

The chain couples TRBV9 to TRBJ2-7, with 10 bases lining up with TRBD1. The V segment lost 0 bases and the J segment 5 bases; nucleotides outside the gene matches: 5. This CDR3 is built from 15 residues. Germline V lookup: CDR1 SGDLS, CDR2 YYNGEE. The CDR3 spells CASSVGRDRGHEQYF. CDR3 bases: TGTGCCAGCAGCGTAGGCCGGGACAGGGGCCACGAGCAGTACTTC.

Concerning this clone itself: The same CDR3 can be traced to other DNA sequences in this sample. The V and J genes are TRBV7-9 and TRBJ1-1; D not resolved. Trimming removed 0 bases from V and 3 bases from J, with 11 bases in between. Looked up from germline, CDR1 is SEHNR and CDR2 is FQNEAQ (reference sequence). The CDR3 spans 15 residues. CDR3 DNA sequence: TGTGCCAGCAGCTTAGCGCGCGGTGGAGACACTGAAGCTTTCTTT. It encodes CASSLARGGDTEAFF. Full variable domain (remainder filled in from reference TRBV7-9 and TRBJ1-1): DTGVSQNPRHKITKRGQNVTFRCDPISEHNRLYWYRQTLGQGPEFLTYFQNEAQLEKSRLLSDRFSAERPKGSFSTLEIQRTEQGDSAMYLCASSLARGGDTEAFFGQGTRLTVV.

This clone showed up just once. The V call is TRBV13, the J call TRBJ2-3; TRBD2 aligns across 8 bases. Germline CDR1 is PRHDT and CDR2 is FYEKMQ (reference sequence). The CDR3 contains 16 residues. V trimming: 3 bases; J trimming: 0 bases; junction bases outside the gene matches: 5. CDR3 loop: CASSFELAVSTDTQYF. In DNA, the CDR3 is TGTGCCAGCAGCTTCGAACTAGCGGTTAGCACAGATACGCAGTATTTT.

This clone appeared a single time. The J gene is TRBJ2-1, the V gene TRBV11-2, with TRBD2 identical over 13 bases. Trimming removed 6 bases from V and 8 bases from J; junction bases left unmatched: 10. Germline lookup yields CDR1 SGHAT and CDR2 FQNNGV. The CDR3 covers 16 residues. CDR3: CASSPQGTSGIYEQFF. The CDR3 bases are TGTGCCAGCAGTCCTCAGGGGACTAGCGGGATATATGAGCAGTTCTTC.

This clone was observed once. The V call is TRBV4-3, the J call TRBJ2-7; 12 nucleotides line up with TRBD2. This CDR3 region has 16 residues. V was pared by 4 bases and J by 5 bases, with 9 bases of the junction left unmatched. CDR1 is LGHNA, CDR2 YSLEER, per germline. Here the CDR3 reads CASSPRLAGDINEQYF. DNA of the CDR3: TGCGCCAGCAGCCCCAGACTAGCGGGAGATATCAACGAGCAGTACTTC.

This clone was detected once. The chain has TRBV5-1 and TRBJ2-7, with D possibly TRBD2 on 5 matching bases. The CDR3 contains 14 residues. V lost 0 bases and J lost 3, with 10 bases in between. Germline lookup yields CDR1 SGHRS and CDR2 YFSETQ. As DNA, the CDR3 is TGCGCCAGCAGCTTGGAGGGAGTTTACTACGAGCAGTACTTC. This sequence encodes CASSLEGVYYEQYF. Variable domain in full (rest from reference TRBV5-1 and TRBJ2-7): KAGVTQTPRYLIKTRGQQVTLSCSPISGHRSVSWYQQTPGQGLQFLFEYFSETQRNKGNFPGRFSGRQFSNSRSEMNVSTLELGDSALYLCASSLEGVYYEQYFGPGTRLTVT.